This TCR beta chain was sequenced during a study of blood T cell repertoires in COVID-19. Study context: Material from acute and convalescent COVID-19 was sourced from the United States, Italy and Spain. The cDNA or gDNA used as material had been derived from T cells, B-cell-depleted T cells, or PBMCs.

Recruitment covered about two dozen US areas and drew participants whose ages spanned roughly 18 to 100 years. Participants' own reports of clinical history determined their cohort assignment. V lost 9 bases, J lost 7 bases, and 14 bases lay in between. The CDR3 extends over 11 amino acids. Germline values: CDR1 SGHNT, CDR2 YYREEE (reference sequence). The data were produced by immunoSEQ multiplex PCR, yet TCRdb's version contains in-frame clones alone and is incomplete. The data hold 140,000 to 150,000 clones, with over 75% observed a single time. The J gene is TRBJ2-7, the V gene TRBV5-4; TRBD2 might be the D (6 bases). The TCR sequence derives from a woman aged 30 to 39 with acute COVID-19. The sequenced sample was PBMCs or T cells enriched from blood (not recorded which). The CDR3 DNA is TGTGCCACCCGGGACTTAGGGGAGCAGTACTTC. The encoded protein is CATRDLGEQYF.